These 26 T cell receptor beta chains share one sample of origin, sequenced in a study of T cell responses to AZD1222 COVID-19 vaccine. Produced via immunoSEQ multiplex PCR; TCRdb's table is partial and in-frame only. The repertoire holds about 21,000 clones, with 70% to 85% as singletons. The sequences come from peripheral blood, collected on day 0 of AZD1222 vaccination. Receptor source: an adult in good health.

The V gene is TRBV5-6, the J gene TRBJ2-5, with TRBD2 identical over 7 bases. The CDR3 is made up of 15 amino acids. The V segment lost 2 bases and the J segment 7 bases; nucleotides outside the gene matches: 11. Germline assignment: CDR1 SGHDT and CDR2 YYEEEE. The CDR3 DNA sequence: TGTGCCAGCAGCTTCGCCGGGGACTACATTGGGACCCAGTACTTC. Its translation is CASSFAGDYIGTQYF.

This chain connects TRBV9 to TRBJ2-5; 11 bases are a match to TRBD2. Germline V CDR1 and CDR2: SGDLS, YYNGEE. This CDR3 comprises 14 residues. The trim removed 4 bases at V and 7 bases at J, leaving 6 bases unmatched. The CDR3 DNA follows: TGTGCCAGCAGCCCACTAGCGGGAGAGGGGACCCAGTACTTC. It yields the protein CASSPLAGEGTQYF.

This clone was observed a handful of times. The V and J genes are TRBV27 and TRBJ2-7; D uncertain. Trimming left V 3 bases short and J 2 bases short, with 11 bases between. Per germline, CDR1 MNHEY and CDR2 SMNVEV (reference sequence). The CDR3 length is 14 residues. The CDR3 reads CASSFGQETYEQYF. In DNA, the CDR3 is TGTGCCAGCAGTTTTGGGCAGGAGACCTACGAGCAGTACTTC.

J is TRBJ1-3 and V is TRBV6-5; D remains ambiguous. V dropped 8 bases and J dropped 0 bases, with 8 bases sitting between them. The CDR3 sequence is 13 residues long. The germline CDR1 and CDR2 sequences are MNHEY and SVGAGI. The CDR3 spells CASCRDSGNTIYF. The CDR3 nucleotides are TGTGCCAGCTGCCGGGACTCTGGAAACACCATATATTTT.

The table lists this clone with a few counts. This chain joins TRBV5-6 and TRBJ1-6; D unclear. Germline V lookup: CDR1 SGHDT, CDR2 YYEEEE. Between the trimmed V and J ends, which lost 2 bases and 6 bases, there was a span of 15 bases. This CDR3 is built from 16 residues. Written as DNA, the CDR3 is TGTGCCAGCAGCTTCTTAACAGAAACCTTTAATTCACCCCTCCACTTT. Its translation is CASSFLTETFNSPLHF.

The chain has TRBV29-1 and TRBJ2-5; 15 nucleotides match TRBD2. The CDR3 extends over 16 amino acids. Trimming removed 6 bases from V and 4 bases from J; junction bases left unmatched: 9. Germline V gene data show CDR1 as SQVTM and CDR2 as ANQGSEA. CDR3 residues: CSVILGLAGGGETQYF. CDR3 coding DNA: TGCAGCGTCATACTGGGACTAGCGGGAGGAGGAGAGACCCAGTACTTC.

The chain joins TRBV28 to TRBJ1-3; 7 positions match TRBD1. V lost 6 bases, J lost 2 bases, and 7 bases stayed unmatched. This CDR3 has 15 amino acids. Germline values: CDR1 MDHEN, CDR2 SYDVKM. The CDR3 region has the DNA TGTGCCAGCAGGCCGGGACAGAGGACTGGAAACACCATATATTTT. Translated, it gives CASRPGQRTGNTIYF.

The CDR3 sequence is CASSPQGGEKLFF. The DNA for the CDR3 is TGTGCCAGCAGCCCACAGGGGGGCGAAAAACTGTTTTTT. The V call is TRBV5-4, the J call TRBJ1-4, with TRBD1 identical over 8 bases. Germline V gene lookup returns CDR1 SGHNT and CDR2 YYREEE (reference sequence). This CDR3 is 13 amino acids long. V trimming: 4 bases; J trimming: 8 bases; junction bases outside the gene matches: 4.

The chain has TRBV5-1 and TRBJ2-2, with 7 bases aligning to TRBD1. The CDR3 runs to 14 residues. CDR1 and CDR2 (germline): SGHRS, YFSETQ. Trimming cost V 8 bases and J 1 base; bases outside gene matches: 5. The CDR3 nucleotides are TGCGCCAGTCGTGACAGGGTGAACACCGGGGAGCTGTTTTTT. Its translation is CASRDRVNTGELFF.

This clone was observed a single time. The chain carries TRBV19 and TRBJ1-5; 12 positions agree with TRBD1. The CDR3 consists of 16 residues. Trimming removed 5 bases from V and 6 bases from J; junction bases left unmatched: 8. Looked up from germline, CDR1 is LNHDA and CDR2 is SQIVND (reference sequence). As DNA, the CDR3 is TGTGCCAGTAGTGGGGACAGGGGGCATGTGGGTCAGCCCCAGCATTTT. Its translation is CASSGDRGHVGQPQHF.

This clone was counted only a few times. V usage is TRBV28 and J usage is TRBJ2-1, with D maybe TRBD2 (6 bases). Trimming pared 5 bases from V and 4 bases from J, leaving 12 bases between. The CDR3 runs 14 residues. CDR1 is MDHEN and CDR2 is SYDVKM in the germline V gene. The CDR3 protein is CASSPLREYNEQFF. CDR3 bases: TGTGCCAGCAGTCCCCTGCGGGAATACAATGAGCAGTTCTTC.

The chain's CDR3 is CATSRVASGYNEQFF. In DNA, the CDR3 is TGTGCCACCAGCAGAGTGGCTAGCGGGTACAATGAGCAGTTCTTC. This chain connects TRBV15 to TRBJ2-1; 8 positions agree with TRBD2. The CDR3 runs to 15 residues. CDR1 LNHNV and CDR2 YYDKDF come from the germline V gene (reference sequence). With 1 base clipped from V and 4 bases from J, the junction kept 3 bases outside the gene matches. The whole variable domain, filled in from reference TRBV15 and TRBJ2-1, reads DAMVIQNPRYQVTQFGKPVTLSCSQTLNHNVMYWYQQKSSQAPKLLFHYYDKDFNNEADTPDNFQSRRPNTSFCFLDIRSPGLGDTAMYLCATSRVASGYNEQFFGPGTRLTVL.

The DNA for the CDR3 is TGTGCCAGCACCACGGGACAGGGGGCGAGGGGAGGCTACACCTTC. It encodes CASTTGQGARGGYTF. The chain couples TRBV6-5 to TRBJ1-2, with 12 bases identical to TRBD1. There are 15 residues in the CDR3. Unmatched junction bases numbered 11, after V lost 7 bases and J lost 8 bases. The germline CDR1 and CDR2 sequences are MNHEY and SVGAGI.

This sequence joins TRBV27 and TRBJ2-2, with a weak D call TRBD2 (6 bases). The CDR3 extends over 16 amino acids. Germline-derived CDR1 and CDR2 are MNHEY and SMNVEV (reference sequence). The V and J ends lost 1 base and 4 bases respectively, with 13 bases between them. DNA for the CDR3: TGTGCCAGCAGTTTATTGGGGGGAGTCGGCACCGGGGAGCTGTTTTTT. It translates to CASSLLGGVGTGELFF.

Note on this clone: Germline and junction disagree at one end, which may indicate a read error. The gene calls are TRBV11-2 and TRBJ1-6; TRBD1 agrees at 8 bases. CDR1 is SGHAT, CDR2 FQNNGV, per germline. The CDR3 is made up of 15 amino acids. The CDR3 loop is CASSLAGGYDSPLHF. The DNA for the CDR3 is TGTGCCAGCAGCTTAGCAGGGGGCTATGATTCACCCCTCCACTTT.

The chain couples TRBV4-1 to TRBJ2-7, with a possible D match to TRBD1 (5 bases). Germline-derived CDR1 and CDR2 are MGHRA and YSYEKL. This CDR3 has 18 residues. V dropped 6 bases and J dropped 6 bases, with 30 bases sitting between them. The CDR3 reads CASSQIMGQRPDPSEQYF. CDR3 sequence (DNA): TGCGCCAGCAGTCAAATAATGGGGCAAAGGCCAGACCCCTCCGAGCAGTACTTC.

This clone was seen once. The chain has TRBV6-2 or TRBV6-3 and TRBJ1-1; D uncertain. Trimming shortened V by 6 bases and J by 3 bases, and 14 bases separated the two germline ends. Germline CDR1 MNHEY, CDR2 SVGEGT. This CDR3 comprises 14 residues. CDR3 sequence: CASSPSISDTEAFF. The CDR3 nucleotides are TGTGCCAGCAGCCCGTCCATCTCGGACACTGAAGCTTTCTTT.

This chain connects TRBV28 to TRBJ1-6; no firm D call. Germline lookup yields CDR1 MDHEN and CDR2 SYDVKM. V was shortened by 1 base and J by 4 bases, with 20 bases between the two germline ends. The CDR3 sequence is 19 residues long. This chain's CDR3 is CASSLFPGGSSKYNSPLHF. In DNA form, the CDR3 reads TGTGCCAGCAGTTTATTCCCAGGAGGCAGTAGCAAATATAATTCACCCCTCCACTTT.

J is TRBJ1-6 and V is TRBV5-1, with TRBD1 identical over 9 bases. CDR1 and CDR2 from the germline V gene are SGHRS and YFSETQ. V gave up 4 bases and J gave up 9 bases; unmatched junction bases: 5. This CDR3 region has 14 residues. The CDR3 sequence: CASSLGQGSSPLHF. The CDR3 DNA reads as TGCGCCAGCAGCCTGGGACAGGGAAGTTCACCCCTCCACTTT.

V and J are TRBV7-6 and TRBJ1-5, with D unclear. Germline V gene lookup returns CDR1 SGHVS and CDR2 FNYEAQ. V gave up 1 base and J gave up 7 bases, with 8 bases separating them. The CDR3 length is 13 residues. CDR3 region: CASSLGGQQPQHF. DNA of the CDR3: TGTGCCAGCAGCTTAGGAGGTCAACAGCCCCAGCATTTT.

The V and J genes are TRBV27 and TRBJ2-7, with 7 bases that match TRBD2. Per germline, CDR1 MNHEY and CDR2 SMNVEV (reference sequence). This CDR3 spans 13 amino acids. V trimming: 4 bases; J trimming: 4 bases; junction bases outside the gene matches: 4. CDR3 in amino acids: CASSWAGVYEQYF. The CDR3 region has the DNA TGTGCCAGCAGTTGGGCGGGAGTTTACGAGCAGTACTTC.

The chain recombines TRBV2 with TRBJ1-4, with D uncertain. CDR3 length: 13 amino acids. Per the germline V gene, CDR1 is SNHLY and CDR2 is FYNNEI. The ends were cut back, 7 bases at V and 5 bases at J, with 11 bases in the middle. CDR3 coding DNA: TGTGCCAGCATTCGAGGCCCGAATGAAAAACTGTTTTTT. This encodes CASIRGPNEKLFF.

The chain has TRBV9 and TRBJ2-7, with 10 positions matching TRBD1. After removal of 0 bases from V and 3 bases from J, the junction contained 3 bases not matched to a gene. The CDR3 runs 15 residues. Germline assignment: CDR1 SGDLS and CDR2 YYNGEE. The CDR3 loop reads CASSVGQGAVYEQYF. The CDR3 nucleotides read TGTGCCAGCAGCGTAGGACAGGGGGCAGTCTACGAGCAGTACTTC.

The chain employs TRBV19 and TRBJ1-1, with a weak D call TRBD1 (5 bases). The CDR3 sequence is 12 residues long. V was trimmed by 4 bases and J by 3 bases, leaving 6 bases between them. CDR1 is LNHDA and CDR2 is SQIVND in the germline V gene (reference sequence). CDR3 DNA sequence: TGTGCCAGTAGTACAGGGTACACTGAAGCTTTCTTT. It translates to CASSTGYTEAFF.

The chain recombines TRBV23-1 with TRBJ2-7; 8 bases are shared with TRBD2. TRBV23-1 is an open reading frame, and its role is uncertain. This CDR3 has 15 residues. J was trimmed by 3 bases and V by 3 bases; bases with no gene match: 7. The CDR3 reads CASSHISGRVYEQYF. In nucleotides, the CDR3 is TGCGCCAGCAGTCACATAAGCGGGAGAGTCTACGAGCAGTACTTC.

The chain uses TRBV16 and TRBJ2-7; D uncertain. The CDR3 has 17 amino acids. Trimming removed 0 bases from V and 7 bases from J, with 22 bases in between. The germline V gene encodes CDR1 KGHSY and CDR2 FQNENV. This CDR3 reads CASSQSVGSPDVEEQYF. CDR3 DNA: TGTGCCAGCAGCCAATCGGTCGGGTCCCCGGATGTGGAGGAGCAGTACTTC.